The 31 T cell receptor beta chains below were found in one sample sequenced in a study of T cells in tuberculosis (dated by TCRdb to 2016 to 2019). After being thawed and rested overnight, PBMC were stained with GMM-loaded CD1B tetramer, a Live/Dead dye and anti-CD3, and were then sorted on a FACS Aria II. The CD1B tetramers were loaded with C32 glucose monomycolate that had been purified from Rhodococcus equi. Libraries were made using the immunoSEQ multiplex PCR assay. In its TCRdb copy, this immuneACCESS table keeps in-frame sequences only and misses some clones. Where compared with another copy, unresolved V genes explain less than half of these, and the others have no known cause. The sample table lists about 58,000 clones, nearly 90% of them with a count of one. Roughly 22% of the sample is taken by the ten largest. Sequencing was performed on CD1b-GMM tetramer-negative cells sorted from PBMCs. The meaning of the sample's cell subset or site label: T cells not binding CD1B-GMM tetramer, sorted from same donor. The receptors were gathered from an adult woman with latent tuberculosis.

DNA of the CDR3: TGTGCCAGCAGCCCCGACAACGAAGAGACCCAGTACTTC. Amino acids: CASSPDNEETQYF. This chain uses TRBV7-3 with TRBJ2-5; D gene uncertain. The germline V and J ends were trimmed by 5 bases and 3 bases, with 10 bases remaining between them. CDR1 and CDR2 (germline): SGHTA, FQGTGA. The CDR3 is 13 residues long.

This chain joins TRBV12-5 and TRBJ2-3; 7 positions agree with TRBD1. Germline V gene sequence: CDR1 LGHNT, CDR2 FRNRAP. With 5 bases clipped from V and 6 bases from J, the junction kept 17 bases outside the gene matches. The CDR3 contains 17 residues. CDR3 sequence reads: CASGPTKQGPGLDTQYF. As DNA, the CDR3 is TGTGCTAGTGGTCCGACGAAACAGGGGCCAGGGTTGGATACGCAGTATTTT.

The V call is TRBV27, the J call TRBJ2-2; tentative D call: TRBD1 (6 bases). Between the trimmed V and J ends, which lost 5 bases and 0 bases, there was a span of 13 bases. CDR3 length: 16 residues. Per germline, CDR1 MNHEY and CDR2 SMNVEV (reference sequence). The CDR3 here is CASSPHRAPNTGELFF. For the CDR3, the DNA is TGTGCCAGCAGTCCACACAGGGCTCCGAACACCGGGGAGCTGTTTTTT.

This clone was seen only a few times. The rearrangement links TRBV6-4 to TRBJ2-3; no clear D gene. The CDR3 is made up of 14 amino acids. V gave up 2 bases and J gave up 0 bases, with 6 bases separating them. Germline V CDR1 and CDR2: MRHNA, SNTAGT. The DNA for the CDR3 is TGTGCCAGCAGTGACGAGGCTAGCACAGATACGCAGTATTTT. It encodes CASSDEASTDTQYF.

The V gene is TRBV7-9, the J gene TRBJ2-3; 7 nucleotides match TRBD2. Germline CDR1 SEHNR, CDR2 FQNEAQ (reference sequence). CDR3 length: 15 residues. The V and J ends lost 6 bases and 4 bases, in that order; junction bases with no gene match: 10. The CDR3 is CASRNLGGSADTQYF. The CDR3 region has the DNA TGTGCCAGCAGGAACCTGGGAGGGAGTGCAGATACGCAGTATTTT.

This rearrangement joins TRBV7-2 to TRBJ2-1; a weak D match, TRBD2 (6 bases). The CDR3 totals 12 residues. V was clipped by 6 bases and J by 7 bases, with 10 bases between them. The V gene's germline CDR1 is SGHTA and CDR2 FQGNSA. This chain's CDR3 is CASSAGINEQFF. In DNA form, the CDR3 reads TGTGCCAGCAGTGCGGGGATAAATGAGCAGTTCTTC.

The V and J genes are TRBV18 and TRBJ2-5; 7 bases line up with TRBD2. Trimming cost V 4 bases and J 2 bases; bases outside gene matches: 1. From germline, CDR1 is KGHSH and CDR2 LQKENI. This CDR3 has 13 residues. This chain's CDR3 is CASSQGLQETQYF. As DNA, the CDR3 is TGTGCCAGCTCACAGGGACTACAAGAGACCCAGTACTTC.

The rearrangement links TRBV18 to TRBJ2-7; 12 bases agree with TRBD1. J gave up 4 bases and V 5 bases, and 6 bases lay outside the gene matches. Germline CDR1 is KGHSH and CDR2 is LQKENI. This CDR3 comprises 15 residues. The CDR3 bases are TGTGCCAGCTCAATCGGGACAGGGGGCAAGTACGAGCAGTACTTC. Amino acids: CASSIGTGGKYEQYF.

The chain joins TRBV5-1 to TRBJ1-6; D is perhaps TRBD1 (5 bases). The CDR3 loop spans 13 amino acids. CDR1 and CDR2 from the germline V gene are SGHRS and YFSETQ. Trimming stripped 4 bases from V and 7 bases from J, with 9 bases between. The CDR3 bases are TGCGCCAGCAGCCCCGGGGGGAATTCACCCCTCCACTTT. Encoded protein: CASSPGGNSPLHF. The entire variable domain, with the rest obtained from reference TRBV5-1 and TRBJ1-6, is as follows: KAGVTQTPRYLIKTRGQQVTLSCSPISGHRSVSWYQQTPGQGLQFLFEYFSETQRNKGNFPGRFSGRQFSNSRSEMNVSTLELGDSALYLCASSPGGNSPLHFGNGTRLTVT.

This clone was seen only once. The chain recombines TRBV30 with TRBJ1-6; D remains ambiguous. Germline-derived CDR1 and CDR2 are GTSNPN and SVGIG (reference sequence). The V gene lost 7 bases and the J gene lost 13 bases, with 17 bases spanning the gap. This CDR3 region has 12 residues. The CDR3 region has the DNA TGTGCCTCGTCCTCTGGGAGGCGTCCCCTCCACTTT. This gives the protein CASSSGRRPLHF.

The rearrangement joins TRBV18 to TRBJ1-1; 8 nucleotides line up with TRBD1. The J segment lost 5 bases and the V segment lost 6 bases, leaving 2 bases of the junction unmatched. The CDR3 extends over 12 amino acids. The germline V gene has CDR1 KGHSH and CDR2 LQKENI. In DNA form, the CDR3 reads TGTGCCAGCTCCGGGACAGGTACTGAAGCTTTCTTT. It encodes CASSGTGTEAFF. The whole variable domain, filled in from reference TRBV18 and TRBJ1-1, reads NAGVMQNPRHLVRRRGQEARLRCSPMKGHSHVYWYRQLPEEGLKFMVYLQKENIIDESGMPKERFSAEFPKEGPSILRIQQVVRGDSAAYFCASSGTGTEAFFGQGTRLTVV.

This chain uses TRBV7-9 with TRBJ1-1; D is unclear. This CDR3 is built from 13 residues. Germline V gene lookup returns CDR1 SEHNR and CDR2 FQNEAQ (reference sequence). Trimming left V 5 bases short and J 1 base short, with 8 bases between. In DNA, the CDR3 is TGTGCCAGCAGCCCGACACAGAACACTGAAGCTTTCTTT. It encodes CASSPTQNTEAFF.

The chain joins TRBV4-1 to TRBJ1-1, with 9 positions matching TRBD1. The germline gives CDR1 MGHRA, CDR2 YSYEKL. Trimming cost V 3 bases and J 5 bases; bases outside gene matches: 7. The CDR3 has 15 residues. The CDR3 sequence is CASSQRTGEGTEAFF. CDR3 nucleotide sequence: TGCGCCAGCAGCCAGAGGACAGGGGAGGGAACTGAAGCTTTCTTT.

V gene TRBV11-3 combines with J gene TRBJ2-3, with 9 bases matching TRBD1. Germline V gives CDR1 SGHNT, CDR2 YENEEA. This CDR3 contains 15 residues. The V gene end was trimmed by 3 bases and the J gene end by 0 bases; junction bases not matched to a gene: 1. CDR3: CASSFGTGSTDTQYF. The CDR3, as DNA: TGTGCCAGCAGCTTCGGGACAGGGAGCACAGATACGCAGTATTTT.

This CDR3 is CASSSGTNPGELFF. CDR3 in DNA: TGCGCCAGCAGCTCCGGGACTAACCCCGGGGAGCTGTTTTTT. This chain links TRBV5-1 with TRBJ2-2; TRBD2 matches 7 bases. V was pared by 3 bases and J by 6 bases, with 5 bases of the junction left unmatched. Germline V gene data show CDR1 as SGHRS and CDR2 as YFSETQ. The CDR3 covers 14 residues.

V is TRBV5-4 and J is TRBJ2-5; 12 bases align to TRBD2. The J call may be wrong; the DNA end is better matched by TRBJ2-7. Looked up from germline, CDR1 is SGHNT and CDR2 is YYREEE (reference sequence). The CDR3 is 16 amino acids. The CDR3 region is CASSPHTSSGRGEQYF. CDR3 in DNA: TGTGCCAGCAGCCCCCATACTTCTAGCGGGAGGGGCGAGCAGTACTTC.

The V call is TRBV11-3, the J call TRBJ1-5; tentatively, D is TRBD1 (6 bases). Germline CDR1 SGHNT, CDR2 YENEEA. The V and J ends lost 5 bases and 0 bases respectively, with 23 bases between them. CDR3 length: 19 amino acids. The CDR3 coding sequence is TGTGCCAGCAGCCTATGGGGCTCAGGGGCTAATGTTAGCAATCAGCCCCAGCATTTT. Translated: CASSLWGSGANVSNQPQHF.

This chain joins TRBV5-1 and TRBJ2-7, with 7 bases fitting TRBD1. V shed 2 bases, J shed 4 bases, and the junction held 9 bases outside the gene matches. CDR3 length: 15 amino acids. CDR1 SGHRS and CDR2 YFSETQ come from the germline V gene. The CDR3 bases are TGCGCCAGCAGCTTACGGTCAGGGGGTAGTTACGAGCAGTACTTC. It codes for CASSLRSGGSYEQYF.

The V call is TRBV7-9, the J call TRBJ2-7, with D hard to call. Germline V lookup: CDR1 SEHNR, CDR2 FQNEAQ (reference sequence). The CDR3 loop spans 15 amino acids. V was clipped by 1 base and J by 3 bases, with 13 bases between them. The CDR3 DNA follows: TGTGCCAGCAGCTTAGACCCGACATTCAGCTACGAGCAGTACTTC. Its protein product is CASSLDPTFSYEQYF.

This clone was counted between two and nine times. This chain joins TRBV6-6 and TRBJ2-7, with 15 bases matching TRBD2. This CDR3 is built from 15 residues. Germline loops: CDR1 MNHNY, CDR2 SVGAGI (reference sequence). Trimming removed 5 bases from V and 5 bases from J; junction bases left unmatched: 4. The chain's CDR3 is CASSTGLAGGNEQYF. CDR3 sequence (DNA): TGTGCCAGCAGTACCGGACTAGCGGGAGGGAACGAGCAGTACTTC.

This clone has more than one count but fewer than ten. The rearrangement links TRBV6-1 to TRBJ2-2, with TRBD1 identical over 9 bases. The CDR3 has 15 residues. Looked up from germline, CDR1 is MNHNS and CDR2 is SASEGT. J was trimmed by 3 bases and V by 10 bases; bases with no gene match: 9. The chain's CDR3 is CAIHLGQGDTGELFF. As DNA, the CDR3 is TGTGCCATCCATTTGGGACAGGGTGACACCGGGGAGCTGTTTTTT.

CDR3 sequence: CASSQATVSYEQYF. DNA for the CDR3: TGCGCCAGCAGCCAAGCAACAGTCTCCTACGAGCAGTACTTC. The chain employs TRBV4-3 and TRBJ2-7; D is unclear. The germline V gene encodes CDR1 LGHNA and CDR2 YSLEER. This CDR3 comprises 14 residues. Trimming removed 1 base at V and 0 bases at J, with 7 bases between.

This CDR3 reads CASSPTGGTEAFF. The CDR3 nucleotides read TGTGCCAGCAGCCCTACAGGGGGCACTGAAGCTTTCTTT. The V gene is TRBV7-9, the J gene TRBJ1-1, with TRBD1 matching 8 bases. CDR1 SEHNR and CDR2 FQNEAQ come from the germline V gene (reference sequence). The junction had 3 bases not matched to a gene; V was cut back by 5 bases and J by 4 bases. The CDR3 totals 13 residues.

The V gene is TRBV4-1, the J gene TRBJ2-1; 11 bases fit TRBD2. The CDR3 is 18 amino acids. Germline CDR1 is MGHRA and CDR2 is YSYEKL. V lost 1 base to trimming and J lost 4 bases; unmatched junction nucleotides: 9. CDR3 sequence: CASSQVDLGLAAYNEQFF. CDR3 nucleotides: TGCGCCAGCAGCCAAGTAGATTTGGGACTAGCGGCTTACAATGAGCAGTTCTTC.

This chain links TRBV28 with TRBJ1-3, with D tentatively TRBD1 (6 bases). Trimming cost V 5 bases and J 6 bases, with 17 bases left between them. Germline values: CDR1 MDHEN, CDR2 SYDVKM. CDR3 size: 15 residues. The CDR3 reads CASSETGGRQNTIYF. DNA for the CDR3: TGTGCCAGCAGTGAGACAGGTGGGCGGCAAAACACCATATATTTT.

The chain combines TRBV5-4 with TRBJ2-7, with no clear D. This CDR3 spans 14 amino acids. The V and J ends lost 2 bases and 2 bases respectively, with 11 bases between them. Germline V gene data show CDR1 as SGHNT and CDR2 as YYREEE (reference sequence). The CDR3 protein is CASSFDQKTYEQYF. CDR3 nucleotides: TGTGCCAGCAGCTTTGATCAGAAGACCTACGAGCAGTACTTC.

The chain joins TRBV5-1 to TRBJ2-5; 15 bases fit TRBD2. The V and J ends lost 3 bases and 4 bases, in that order; junction bases with no gene match: 1. The CDR3 totals 15 residues. Germline lookup yields CDR1 SGHRS and CDR2 YFSETQ. This chain's CDR3 is CASSSGLAGGETQYF. As DNA, the CDR3 is TGCGCCAGCAGCTCGGGACTAGCGGGGGGAGAGACCCAGTACTTC.

The chain recombines TRBV7-2 with TRBJ2-7, with TRBD1 identical over 7 bases. The CDR3 contains 12 residues. CDR1 is SGHTA, CDR2 FQGNSA, per germline. Unmatched junction bases numbered 4, after V lost 5 bases and J lost 6 bases. CDR3 bases: TGTGCCAGCAGCCGGGACAGAATCGAGCAGTACTTC. It specifies CASSRDRIEQYF.

The chain uses TRBV18 and TRBJ2-1, with a weak D call TRBD2 (5 bases). The CDR3 loop spans 15 amino acids. Germline V gene data show CDR1 as KGHSH and CDR2 as LQKENI. Between the trimmed V and J ends, which lost 3 bases and 4 bases, there was a span of 13 bases. The CDR3 DNA reads as TGTGCCAGCTCACCTAGGTGGGAGAGTTACAATGAGCAGTTCTTC. Translation: CASSPRWESYNEQFF.

The rearrangement links TRBV19 to TRBJ2-1, with 13 bases aligning to TRBD2. Germline V gives CDR1 LNHDA, CDR2 SQIVND (reference sequence). V shed 10 bases, J shed 10 bases, and the junction held 13 bases outside the gene matches. The CDR3 totals 15 residues. DNA of the CDR3: TGTGCCACCAGATACACTAGCGGGGGGGCCGGGGAGCAGTTCTTC. It codes for CATRYTSGGAGEQFF.

The chain uses TRBV15 and TRBJ2-2; 7 bases align to TRBD1. The V gene's germline CDR1 is LNHNV and CDR2 YYDKDF (reference sequence). This CDR3 spans 14 amino acids. Losses at the gene ends were 1 base for V and 5 bases for J; bases not matched to a gene: 1. In DNA, the CDR3 is TGTGCCACCAGCAGAGGCAGGGGGACCGGGGAGCTGTTTTTT. Translated: CATSRGRGTGELFF.